The 27 T cell receptor beta chains reported below all come from one sample, sequenced in a study of early T cells in non-severe SARS-CoV-2 infection. TCRdb re-derived calls from the 5' RACE reads in MiXCR, one entry per CDR3 protein. The table includes tens of thousands of distinct CDR3 sequences, around 11% detected once. The source material was whole blood, sampled at baseline. The receptors stem from an adult who was a healthcare worker with PCR-confirmed SARS-CoV-2 infection or an uninfected control (not recorded which).

This clonotype appeared many times. This sequence joins TRBV14 and TRBJ2-7, with D uncertain. V shed 1 base and J shed 0 bases, with 4 bases lying between them. In germline, CDR1 is SGHDN, CDR2 FVKESK. This CDR3 contains 13 residues. DNA of the CDR3: TGTGCCAGCAGCCAAGGACACTCCTACGAGCAGTACTTC. Residues: CASSQGHSYEQYF.

The V call is TRBV7-3, the J call TRBJ2-1; 9 nucleotides match TRBD2. The CDR3 runs 14 residues. V shed 5 bases, J shed 8 bases, and the junction held 7 bases outside the gene matches. Germline V gene lookup returns CDR1 SGHTA and CDR2 FQGTGA. DNA of the CDR3: TGTGCCAGCAGCCCGGGACTAGCTGTCGATGAGCAGTTCTTC. Its translation is CASSPGLAVDEQFF.

V usage is TRBV28 and J usage is TRBJ2-5, with D tentatively TRBD2 (6 bases). The CDR3 runs to 13 residues. V was cut by 6 bases and J by 4 bases, with 12 bases left in between. The germline gives CDR1 MDHEN, CDR2 SYDVKM. The CDR3 DNA is TGTGCCAGCAGCCAGACTAGGGGAGAGACCCAGTACTTC. This gives the protein CASSQTRGETQYF. Looking up the rest from reference TRBV28 and TRBJ2-5 gives the full variable domain: DVKVTQSSRYLVKRTGEKVFLECVQDMDHENMFWYRQDPGLGLRLIYFSYDVKMKEKGDIPEGYSVSREKKERFSLILESASTNQTSMYLCASSQTRGETQYFGPGTRLLVL.

This clonotype was picked up a small number of times. The V call is TRBV20-1, the J call TRBJ2-6; the match to TRBD1 covers 7 bases. V dropped 0 bases and J dropped 1; count of bases not matched to a gene: 15. Germline lookup yields CDR1 DFQATT and CDR2 SNEGSKA (reference sequence). CDR3 length equals 20 residues. Here the CDR3 reads CSARDLAPTTGTSGANVLTF. CDR3 bases: TGCAGTGCTAGAGATCTCGCACCGACGACAGGGACATCTGGGGCCAACGTCCTGACTTTC.

This clonotype has a count of ten or more. The CDR3: CASSPPPLYEAFF. CDR3 DNA: TGTGCCAGCAGTCCACCGCCGCTGTATGAAGCTTTCTTT. The rearrangement links TRBV28 to TRBJ1-1; no firm D call. The germline CDR1 and CDR2 sequences are MDHEN and SYDVKM. The ends were cut back, 5 bases at V and 7 bases at J, with 14 bases in the middle. The CDR3 consists of 13 residues.

The chain has TRBV9 and TRBJ2-2; D is possibly TRBD1 (6 bases). This CDR3 is 14 amino acids long. V was cut by 0 bases and J by 3 bases, with 6 bases left in between. Germline CDR1 and CDR2: SGDLS and YYNGEE. The CDR3 region has the DNA TGTGCCAGCAGCGTAGGACAGGACACCGGGGAGCTGTTTTTT. Its protein is CASSVGQDTGELFF.

This clonotype was recorded at least ten times. In nucleotides, the CDR3 is TGTGCCAGCAGCTTAGACCTGACCTGGGATACTGAAGCTTTCTTT. This translates into CASSLDLTWDTEAFF. The rearrangement joins TRBV11-2 to TRBJ1-1; D is undetermined. V lost 0 bases to trimming and J lost 5 bases, with 13 bases between them. This CDR3 comprises 15 residues. Germline loops: CDR1 SGHAT, CDR2 FQNNGV.

In its sample, this clonotype was seen many times. CDR3 region: CASSLDEGASTDTQYF. The CDR3 DNA follows: TGTGCCAGCAGCTTAGATGAAGGGGCAAGCACAGATACGCAGTATTTT. This chain uses TRBV7-7 with TRBJ2-3; D perhaps matches TRBD1 (5 bases). There are 16 residues in the CDR3. CDR1 and CDR2 (germline): SSHAT, FNYEAQ (reference sequence). The V and J ends lost 1 base and 0 bases respectively, with 11 bases between them. Filled out from reference TRBV7-7 and TRBJ2-3, the complete variable domain reads GAGVSQSPRYKVTKRGQDVTLRCDPISSHATLYWYQQALGQGPEFLTYFNYEAQPDKSGLPSDRFSAERPEGSISTLTIQRTEQRDSAMYRCASSLDEGASTDTQYFGPGTRLTVL.

This clonotype was seen many times. The rearrangement links TRBV5-8 to TRBJ2-6; 7 nucleotides agree with TRBD1. This CDR3 region has 16 residues. V was pared by 0 bases and J by 0 bases, with 0 bases of the junction left unmatched. The germline V gene encodes CDR1 SGHTS and CDR2 YDEGEE. CDR3 sequence (DNA): TGTGCCAGCAGCTTGGGGGACAGCTCTGGGGCCAACGTCCTGACTTTC. Translation gives CASSLGDSSGANVLTF. Together with reference TRBV5-8 and TRBJ2-6, the CDR3 gives the full variable domain: EAGVTQSPTHLIKTRGQQATLRCSPISGHTSVYWYQQALGLGLQFLLWYDEGEERNRGNFPPRFSGRQFPNYSSELNVNALELEDSALYLCASSLGDSSGANVLTFGAGSRLTVL.

Many counts were recorded for this clonotype. The chain links TRBV12-3 or TRBV12-4 to TRBJ1-2, with D perhaps matching TRBD1 (5 bases). Trimming stripped 4 bases from V and 0 bases from J, with 12 bases between. The CDR3 is 15 amino acids. CDR3: CASSSLGGPNYGYTF. CDR3 nucleotides: TGTGCCAGCAGTTCCCTCGGGGGACCTAACTATGGCTACACCTTC.

This clonotype was seen a few times. The chain recombines TRBV28 with TRBJ2-4; unclear D gene. Trimming took 5 bases from V and 7 from J, leaving 9 bases between them. The CDR3 spans 12 residues. Germline lookup yields CDR1 MDHEN and CDR2 SYDVKM. The CDR3 is CASSPVRNIQYF. The DNA for the CDR3 is TGTGCCAGCAGTCCCGTAAGGAACATTCAGTACTTC.

This clonotype has just a few counts. The chain recombines TRBV5-5 with TRBJ2-5; D is unresolved. This CDR3 spans 12 amino acids. Germline CDR1 reads SGHKS; CDR2 reads YYEKEE (reference sequence). Trimming cost V 1 base and J 5 bases, with 6 bases left between them. The CDR3 loop reads CASSLSFETQYF. The DNA for the CDR3 is TGTGCCAGCAGCTTGTCGTTTGAGACCCAGTACTTC.

This clonotype came up many times. The chain carries TRBV7-2 and TRBJ2-7; 7 bases are shared with TRBD1. The V gene's germline CDR1 is SGHTA and CDR2 FQGNSA. The CDR3 runs to 14 residues. V shed 5 bases, J shed 2 bases, and the junction held 6 bases outside the gene matches. CDR3 in DNA: TGTGCCAGCAGCAAACCGGGACAGACCTACGAGCAGTACTTC. Its protein is CASSKPGQTYEQYF.

The chain combines TRBV7-2 with TRBJ2-7; no definite D call. The CDR3 spans 14 residues. CDR1 is SGHTA and CDR2 is FQGNSA in the germline V gene. Deletions cut 1 base from V and 3 bases from J, with 10 bases between. CDR3 amino acids: CASSLGLNGYEQYF. CDR3 in DNA: TGTGCCAGCAGCTTAGGTCTAAACGGCTACGAGCAGTACTTC.

The J gene is TRBJ2-4, the V gene TRBV29-1; D uncertain. The length of the CDR3 is 13 residues. V lost 5 bases to trimming and J lost 0 bases, with 8 bases between them. CDR1 is SQVTM, CDR2 ANQGSEA, per germline. The CDR3 sequence: CSVQVAAKNIQYF. The CDR3 bases are TGCAGCGTTCAGGTTGCAGCCAAAAACATTCAGTACTTC.

The chain combines TRBV5-1 with TRBJ1-4, with 7 bases matching TRBD1. CDR3 length: 14 amino acids. Per germline, CDR1 SGHRS and CDR2 YFSETQ. V trimming: 4 bases; J trimming: 8 bases; junction bases outside the gene matches: 8. The CDR3 reads CASSIAGGEEKLFF. The CDR3 nucleotides are TGCGCCAGCAGCATCGCAGGGGGGGAGGAAAAACTGTTTTTT.

This clonotype was recorded a few times. The rearrangement links TRBV29-1 to TRBJ2-7, with 9 positions matching TRBD1. Germline V CDR1 and CDR2: SQVTM, ANQGSEA. V shed 6 bases and J 2 bases; nucleotides not matched to a gene: 8. This CDR3 contains 14 residues. The CDR3 DNA sequence: TGCAGCGTAGCGAGGAGGACAGGGGCCTACGAGCAGTACTTC. This encodes CSVARRTGAYEQYF.

This clonotype was found a few times. The gene calls are TRBV19 and TRBJ2-3, with D unresolved. The germline V and J ends were trimmed by 2 bases and 0 bases, with 12 bases remaining between them. The CDR3 spans 16 residues. Per the germline V gene, CDR1 is LNHDA and CDR2 is SQIVND (reference sequence). The CDR3: CASSIQVASSTDTQYF. The CDR3 DNA reads TGTGCCAGTAGTATACAGGTTGCTTCTAGCACAGATACGCAGTATTTT. Drawing the rest from reference TRBV19 and TRBJ2-3, the complete variable domain is DGGITQSPKYLFRKEGQNVTLSCEQNLNHDAMYWYRQDPGQGLRLIYYSQIVNDFQKGDIAEGYSVSREKKESFPLTVTSAQKNPTAFYLCASSIQVASSTDTQYFGPGTRLTVL.

This clonotype has ten or more counts. The chain employs TRBV5-4 and TRBJ2-1, with 11 bases matching TRBD2. CDR3 length: 15 residues. Trimming at V came to 0 bases and at J to 6 bases, leaving 2 bases not matched to a gene. CDR1 and CDR2 (germline): SGHNT, YYREEE (reference sequence). CDR3 amino acids: CASSLAGTSGNEQFF. In nucleotides, the CDR3 is TGTGCCAGCAGCTTGGCCGGGACTAGCGGCAATGAGCAGTTCTTC.

V and J are TRBV12-3 or TRBV12-4 and TRBJ1-5; weak D call: TRBD1 (6 bases). This CDR3 is 14 amino acids long. The V end was cut by 6 bases, the J end by 4 bases, with 13 bases between. CDR3: CASSTGTRNQPQHF. In DNA form, the CDR3 reads TGTGCCAGCAGCACGGGGACACGAAATCAGCCCCAGCATTTT.

The CDR3 DNA sequence: TGTGCCAGCAGCCAAGATCTCACGAGGGGCTCCTACAATGAGCAGTTCTTC. Amino acid sequence: CASSQDLTRGSYNEQFF. The chain employs TRBV3-1 and TRBJ2-1; either TRBD1 or TRBD2 may fit D (5 bases each). The CDR3 runs 17 residues. Trimming shortened V by 0 bases and J by 0 bases, and 12 bases separated the two germline ends. In germline, CDR1 is LGHDT, CDR2 YNNKEL (reference sequence).

This clonotype appeared a few times. This rearrangement joins TRBV12-3 or TRBV12-4 to TRBJ1-1; weak D call: TRBD1 (5 bases). The CDR3 contains 13 residues. V was trimmed by 6 bases and J by 7 bases, leaving 15 bases between them. DNA of the CDR3: TGTGCCAGCAGCCTGAGGGGAGTTAATGAAGCTTTCTTT. It encodes CASSLRGVNEAFF.

Only a few counts were recorded for this clonotype. V usage is TRBV25-1 and J usage is TRBJ2-3; 9 positions agree with TRBD1. Germline loops: CDR1 MGHDK, CDR2 SYGVNS. CDR3 length: 15 amino acids. V lost 7 bases and J lost 3; bases outside the gene matches: 8. CDR3 sequence: CASTPTGGYTDTQYF. CDR3 DNA: TGTGCCAGCACCCCGACAGGGGGATATACAGATACGCAGTATTTT.

The chain recombines TRBV28 with TRBJ1-3; the match to TRBD1 covers 7 bases. With V trimmed by 6 bases and J by 5 bases, 7 bases remained unmatched. This CDR3 comprises 14 residues. CDR1 and CDR2 (germline): MDHEN, SYDVKM. The DNA of the CDR3 is TGTGCCAGCAGAAGGGACAGCCTCCGAAACACCATATATTTT. It is translated as CASRRDSLRNTIYF.

The chain couples TRBV19 to TRBJ2-7, with TRBD1 as a possible D gene (6 bases). This CDR3 region has 16 residues. CDR1 and CDR2 (germline): LNHDA, SQIVND (reference sequence). Between the trimmed V and J ends, which lost 2 bases and 3 bases, there was a span of 17 bases. CDR3 sequence: CASSIRFQDSVYEQYF. The CDR3 DNA is TGTGCCAGTAGTATAAGATTTCAGGACAGTGTCTACGAGCAGTACTTC.

The chain recombines TRBV18 with TRBJ2-1; 9 bases agree with TRBD1. Germline V gene lookup returns CDR1 KGHSH and CDR2 LQKENI. Trimming cost V 4 bases and J 5 bases; bases outside gene matches: 3. The CDR3 consists of 14 residues. The CDR3 bases are TGTGCCAGCTCACTCGGACAGGGGAACAATGAGCAGTTCTTC. The encoded protein is CASSLGQGNNEQFF.

The chain links TRBV5-5 to TRBJ1-1, with D uncertain. CDR1 and CDR2 from the germline V gene are SGHKS and YYEKEE (reference sequence). This CDR3 is 13 amino acids long. V shed 1 base and J shed 1 base, with 5 bases lying between them. CDR3 in amino acids: CASSLFGNTEAFF. The CDR3, as DNA: TGTGCCAGCAGCTTGTTCGGGAACACTGAAGCTTTCTTT.